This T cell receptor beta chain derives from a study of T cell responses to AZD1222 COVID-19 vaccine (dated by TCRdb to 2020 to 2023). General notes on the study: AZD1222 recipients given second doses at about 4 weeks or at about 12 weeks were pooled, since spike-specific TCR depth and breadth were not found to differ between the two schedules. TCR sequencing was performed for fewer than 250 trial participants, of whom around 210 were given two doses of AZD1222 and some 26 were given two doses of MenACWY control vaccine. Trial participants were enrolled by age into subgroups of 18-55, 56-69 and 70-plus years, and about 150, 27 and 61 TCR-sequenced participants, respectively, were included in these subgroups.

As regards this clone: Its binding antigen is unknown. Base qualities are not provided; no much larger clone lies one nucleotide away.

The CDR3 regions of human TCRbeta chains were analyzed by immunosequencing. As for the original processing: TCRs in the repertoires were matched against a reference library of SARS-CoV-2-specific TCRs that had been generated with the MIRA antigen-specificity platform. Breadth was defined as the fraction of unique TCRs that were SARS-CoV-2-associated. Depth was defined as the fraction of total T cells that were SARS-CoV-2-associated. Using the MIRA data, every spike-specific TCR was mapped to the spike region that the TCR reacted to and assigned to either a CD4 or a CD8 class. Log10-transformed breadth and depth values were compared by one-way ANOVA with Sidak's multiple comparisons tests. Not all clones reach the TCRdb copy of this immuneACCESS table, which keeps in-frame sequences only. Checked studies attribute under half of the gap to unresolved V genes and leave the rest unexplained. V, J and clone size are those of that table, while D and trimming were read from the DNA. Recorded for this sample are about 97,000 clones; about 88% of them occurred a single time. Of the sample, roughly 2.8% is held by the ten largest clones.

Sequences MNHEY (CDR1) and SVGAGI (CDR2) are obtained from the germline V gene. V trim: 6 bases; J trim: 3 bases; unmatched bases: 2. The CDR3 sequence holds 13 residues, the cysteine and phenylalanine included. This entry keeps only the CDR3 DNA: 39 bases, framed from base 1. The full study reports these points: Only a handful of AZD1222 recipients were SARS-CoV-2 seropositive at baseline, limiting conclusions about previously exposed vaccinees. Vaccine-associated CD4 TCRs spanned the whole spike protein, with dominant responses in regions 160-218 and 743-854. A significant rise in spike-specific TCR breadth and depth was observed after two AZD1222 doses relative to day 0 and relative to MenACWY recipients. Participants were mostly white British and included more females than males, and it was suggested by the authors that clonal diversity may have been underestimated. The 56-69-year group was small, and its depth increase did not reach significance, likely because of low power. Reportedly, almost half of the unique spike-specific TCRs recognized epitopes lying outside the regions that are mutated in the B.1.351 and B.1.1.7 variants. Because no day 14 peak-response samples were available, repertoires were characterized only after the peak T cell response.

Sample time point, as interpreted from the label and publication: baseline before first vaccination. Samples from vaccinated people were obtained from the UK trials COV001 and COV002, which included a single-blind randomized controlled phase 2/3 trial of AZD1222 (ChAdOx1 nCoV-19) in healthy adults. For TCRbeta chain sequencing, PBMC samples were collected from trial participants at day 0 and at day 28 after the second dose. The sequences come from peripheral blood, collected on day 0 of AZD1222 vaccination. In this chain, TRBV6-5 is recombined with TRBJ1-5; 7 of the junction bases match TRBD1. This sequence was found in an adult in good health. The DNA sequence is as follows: TGTGCCAGCAGCGGACAGGCCAATCAGCCCCAGCATTTT. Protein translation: CASSGQANQPQHF.